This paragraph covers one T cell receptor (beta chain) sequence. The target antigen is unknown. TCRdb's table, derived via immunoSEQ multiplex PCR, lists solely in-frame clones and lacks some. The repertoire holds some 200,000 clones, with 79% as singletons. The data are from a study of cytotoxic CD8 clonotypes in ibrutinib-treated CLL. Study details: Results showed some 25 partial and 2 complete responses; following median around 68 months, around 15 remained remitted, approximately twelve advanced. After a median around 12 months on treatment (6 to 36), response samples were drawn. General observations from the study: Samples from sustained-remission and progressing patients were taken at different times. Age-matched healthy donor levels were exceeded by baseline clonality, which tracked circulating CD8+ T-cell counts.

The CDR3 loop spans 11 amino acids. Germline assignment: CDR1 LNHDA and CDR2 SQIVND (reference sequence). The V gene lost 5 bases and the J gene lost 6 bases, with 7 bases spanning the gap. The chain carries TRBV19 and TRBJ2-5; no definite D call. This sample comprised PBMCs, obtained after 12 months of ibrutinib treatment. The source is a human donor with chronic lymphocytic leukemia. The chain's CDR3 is CASSVGQTQYF. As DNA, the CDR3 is TGTGCCAGTAGTGTCGGGCAGACCCAGTACTTC.